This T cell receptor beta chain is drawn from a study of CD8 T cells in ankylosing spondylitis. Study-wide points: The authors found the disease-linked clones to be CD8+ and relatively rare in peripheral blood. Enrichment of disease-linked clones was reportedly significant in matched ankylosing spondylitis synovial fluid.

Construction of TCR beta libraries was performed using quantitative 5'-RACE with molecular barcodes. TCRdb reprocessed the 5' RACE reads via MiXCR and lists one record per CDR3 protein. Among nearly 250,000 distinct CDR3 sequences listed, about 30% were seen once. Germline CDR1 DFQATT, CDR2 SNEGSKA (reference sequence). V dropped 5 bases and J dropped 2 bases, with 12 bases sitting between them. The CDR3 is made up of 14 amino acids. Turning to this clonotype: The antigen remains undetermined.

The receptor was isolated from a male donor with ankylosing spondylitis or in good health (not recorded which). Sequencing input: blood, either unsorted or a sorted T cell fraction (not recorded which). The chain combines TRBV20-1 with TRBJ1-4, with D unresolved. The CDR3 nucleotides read TGCAGTGCTTACCTCGGTACCACTAATGAAAAACTGTTTTTT. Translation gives CSAYLGTTNEKLFF.